This TCR beta chain was recorded in a study of response to subunit inactivated influenza vaccine. Each CDR3 protein gets one entry after TCRdb re-called the RT-PCR reads with MiXCR. The sample holds just under 550,000 distinct CDR3 sequences, approximately 20% seen once. In germline, CDR1 is SGHKS, CDR2 YYEKEE (reference sequence). Trimming removed 5 bases from V and 7 bases from J, with 12 bases in between. The CDR3 is made up of 12 amino acids. The same data also went into a second study, on T cells expressing NK-cell markers. As that report states: TCR beta libraries carry UMIs added by 5'RACE template switching. In a handful of donors, dominant CD3+CD56+NKG2C+ clones formed roughly 1.0-7.5% of CD8+ cells.

The input for sequencing was CD4+ T cells sorted from PBMCs, taken 11 to 12 days after vaccination. The chain has TRBV5-5 and TRBJ1-2; D ambiguous. The receptor's source is a man over 45 who received an inactivated influenza vaccine. This CDR3 is CASRPPNSGYTF. CDR3 in DNA: TGTGCCAGCAGGCCTCCTAATAGTGGCTACACCTTC.